This T cell receptor beta chain is from a study of Graves' ophthalmopathy and Graves' hyperthyroidism (dated by TCRdb to 2016 to 2018). For the study in its entirety: Peripheral blood was collected before any treatment was given, at the time of initial diagnosis. The study used signatures of the TCR beta repertoire to tell Graves' ophthalmopathy apart from Graves' hyperthyroidism and to predict which patients would progress to ophthalmopathy. In total, around 140 blood samples were TCR-sequenced: approximately 42 ophthalmopathy, over 70 hyperthyroidism and about 17 hyperthyroidism-to-ophthalmopathy patients. To explore V-J signatures distinguishing ophthalmopathy from hyperthyroidism, a discovery set of under 110 patients (roughly 45 ophthalmopathy, over 55 stable hyperthyroidism) was enrolled. The independent validation cohort included approximately 19 hyperthyroidism patients plus 17 patients who later progressed from hyperthyroidism to ophthalmopathy. In more than 5 hyperthyroidism patients, the T-cell repertoire of thyroid tissue was compared with the T-cell repertoire of blood. Following sample collection, hyperthyroidism patients were given methimazole at a starting dose of 30 mg daily, and ophthalmopathy patients were given high-dose intravenous methylprednisolone. For training and testing, the 100 or so patients in the discovery cohort were randomly divided in a 7:3 ratio.

Ophthalmopathy patients were characterized by moderately to severely active disease, a Clinical Activity Score of at least 3, a NOSPECS grade of at least 4, and a disease duration under 3 months. Patients were excluded if they had other autoimmune diseases, uncontrolled infections, pregnancy or lactation. Diagnosis was based on clinical symptoms, serum thyroxine, TRAb, thyroid ultrasound and orbital computed tomography. Ficoll-Paque density gradient centrifugation was used to isolate PBMCs from about 9.4 ml of fresh peripheral blood. Total RNA was extracted using Trizol reagent, and RNA quality was checked on an Agilent 2100 Bioanalyzer. This clonotype was recorded many times. The clone's antigen remains unknown. Per-base qualities were not stored, and no clone one base away is much larger. TCR beta CDR3 regions were amplified from RNA transcripts for repertoire sequencing. HTBI primers and the Qiagen OneStep RT-PCR kit were used in a first-round RT-PCR, which was followed by a second-round multiplex PCR, size selection and purification. Libraries were sequenced on an Illumina HiSeq2000 using paired-end 100 bp reads. The authors' pipeline ran thus. SOAPnuke was used for read processing, and reads with adapters, uncalled bases, a mean Phred below 15, or no exact constant-primer or identifier match were discarded. COPE v1.2.5 was used to merge the high-quality paired reads. Clonotypes were defined as unique nucleotide sequences and were aligned to IMGT TRB V, D and J references using MiTCR v1.1. Analysis was restricted to V-J combinations with a frequency above 0.0001, which covered 98% to 99.2% of repertoires. For each V-J combination, a TCR clonal expansion and chaos score was defined as F50 clonal expansion divided by the chaos observed in the TCRdist matrix. Features were reduced by Welch's t-statistics and random forest to some 13 V-J combinations, which fed a naive Bayes classifier. Thyroid-blood repertoire similarity was quantified with the Morisita-Horn index. Using fastp trimming at Q25 and MiXCR clonotype assembly, TCRdb reanalyzed the public sequencing data and kept in-frame beta chains. Every CDR3 protein is listed once, alongside the most common genes and DNA of its rows. TCRdb's processing, not the authors' own work, is the source of the V and J calls. The sample data list about 180,000 distinct CDR3 sequences, and around two fifths of these were observed just once. Roughly 5.2% of the sample lies in the top ten.

V ends up 5 bases short and J 6 bases short, with an unmatched junction base count of 4. Counted from cysteine to phenylalanine, this CDR3 has 15 amino acids. Only the CDR3 DNA is retained, 45 bases long and in frame from the first base. The germline V gene gives CDR1 as KGHSH and CDR2 as LQKENI. Overall study outcomes, separate from this receptor: Sample size was not statistically predetermined, and group allocation was not concealed from the investigators. In validation, the model predicted ophthalmopathy progression with over 60% sensitivity and approximately 78% specificity; some 13 predicted patients were CT-confirmed with GO in a median of about 6.1 months. Ophthalmopathy was separated from stable hyperthyroidism by the 13-signature model with more than 85% sensitivity and around 81% specificity in cross-validation and with 80%/75% in the test set. Among expanded thyroid clonotypes with frequency above 0.001, most also showed up in blood, which suggests that blood repertoires may reflect the thyroid immune response.

The sequence came from a woman in her forties with Graves' ophthalmopathy. Donor details come from another sample of the same person, matched by shared clones. Sequencing input: peripheral blood. The V gene is TRBV18 and the J gene is TRBJ1-6; 10 nucleotides in the junction match TRBD1. The DNA sequence is as follows: TGTGCCAGCTCAGCCGGGACAGGGGTTAATTCACCCCTCCACTTT. The resulting protein is CASSAGTGVNSPLHF.